The source of this T cell receptor beta chain is a study of glioma-infiltrating T cells after dendritic cell vaccination. About the research overall: Patients had newly diagnosed or recurrent glioblastoma and received dendritic cell vaccines. The study's findings and limits: Higher pretreatment TIL content predicted longer progression-free time and survival.

Method: immunoSEQ multiplex PCR; TCRdb's copy keeps in-frame clones and lacks some. The sample lists approximately 67,000 clones; under 90% were seen once. This clone has only one observation. What it binds is unknown. This CDR3 comprises 15 residues. The V gene's germline CDR1 is MNHNS and CDR2 SASEGT. Losses at the gene ends were 6 bases for V and 6 bases for J; bases not matched to a gene: 7. The sequence was collected from a human donor with glioblastoma. The sequences come from blood, collected before dendritic cell vaccination. This rearrangement joins TRBV6-1 to TRBJ2-2; 10 bases are shared with TRBD1. As DNA, the CDR3 is TGTGCCAGCAGCGAGGGACAGGGGAGGGCCGGGGAGCTGTTTTTT. Its protein is CASSEGQGRAGELFF.